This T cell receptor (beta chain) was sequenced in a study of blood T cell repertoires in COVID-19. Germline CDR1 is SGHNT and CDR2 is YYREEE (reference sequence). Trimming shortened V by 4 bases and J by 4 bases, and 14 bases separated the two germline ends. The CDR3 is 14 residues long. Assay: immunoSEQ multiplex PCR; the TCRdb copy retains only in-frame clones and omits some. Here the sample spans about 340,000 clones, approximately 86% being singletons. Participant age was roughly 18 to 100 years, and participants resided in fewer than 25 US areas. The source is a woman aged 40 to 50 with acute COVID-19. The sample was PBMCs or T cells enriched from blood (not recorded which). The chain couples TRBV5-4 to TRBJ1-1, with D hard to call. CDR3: CASSPSLGSTEAFF. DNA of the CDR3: TGTGCCAGCAGCCCCTCCTTGGGGAGCACTGAAGCTTTCTTT.